These 31 T cell receptor beta chains originate from one sample sequenced in a study of cytomegalovirus exposure and HLA in healthy donors. The PCR ran on 60 Vbeta and 13 Jbeta primers. The assay was immunoSEQ multiplex PCR, and TCRdb's table has in-frame clones only and misses some. The repertoire holds some 200,000 clones, 60% to 85% seen once, with approximately 1.4% in the top ten. Material: PBMCs. The source is a girl under 18 in good health and CMV-seropositive.

This chain joins TRBV4-1 and TRBJ1-1; 9 bases agree with TRBD1. The J segment lost 7 bases and the V segment lost 4 bases, leaving 7 bases of the junction unmatched. The germline V gene encodes CDR1 MGHRA and CDR2 YSYEKL. The CDR3 runs to 14 residues. In DNA, the CDR3 is TGCGCCAGCAGCCCCTGGGACAGGGAGATTGAAGCTTTCTTT. As protein: CASSPWDREIEAFF.

The gene calls are TRBV6-5 and TRBJ1-1, with D maybe TRBD1 (6 bases). Germline V gene data show CDR1 as MNHEY and CDR2 as SVGAGI. This CDR3 region has 14 residues. V lost 6 bases and J lost 1, with 12 bases in between. The chain's CDR3 is CASSPSTGNTEAFF. CDR3 bases: TGTGCCAGCAGCCCTTCGACAGGGAACACTGAAGCTTTCTTT.

This clone was counted a few times. This chain links TRBV5-6 with TRBJ1-1; 8 bases fit TRBD1. CDR1 SGHDT and CDR2 YYEEEE come from the germline V gene. Trimming took 4 bases from V and 5 from J; bases not matched to a gene: 10. CDR3 length equals 15 residues. In nucleotides, the CDR3 is TGTGCCAGCAGCGAAACAGGGGGGCGATGGACTGAAGCTTTCTTT. Its translation is CASSETGGRWTEAFF.

This rearrangement joins TRBV11-3 to TRBJ1-1; D might be TRBD1 (6 bases). Germline values: CDR1 SGHNT, CDR2 YENEEA. V lost 4 bases to trimming and J lost 1 base, with 13 bases between them. The CDR3 loop spans 15 amino acids. CDR3 in DNA: TGTGCCAGCAGCTCTGGGGTAGGGGGGAACACTGAAGCTTTCTTT. It specifies CASSSGVGGNTEAFF.

In its sample, this clone was seen a few times. The chain carries TRBV10-2 and TRBJ1-4, with 10 nucleotides matching TRBD1. The length of the CDR3 is 17 residues. The V gene's germline CDR1 is WSHSY and CDR2 SAAADI. V shed 4 bases and J 3 bases; nucleotides not matched to a gene: 8. The CDR3 reads CASSVGTGALANEKLFF. CDR3 DNA sequence: TGCGCCAGCAGTGTCGGGACAGGGGCTCTAGCTAATGAAAAACTGTTTTTT.

The rearrangement uses TRBV7-2 and TRBJ1-5; D is perhaps TRBD1 (5 bases). The CDR3 spans 15 residues. The germline V and J ends were trimmed by 4 bases and 0 bases, with 10 bases remaining between them. Germline CDR1 and CDR2: SGHTA and FQGNSA. The CDR3 region is CASSSQGYSNQPQHF. In nucleotides, the CDR3 is TGTGCCAGCAGCTCGCAGGGATATAGCAATCAGCCCCAGCATTTT.

V gene TRBV6-1 combines with J gene TRBJ2-7, with 7 bases identical to TRBD1. Germline loops: CDR1 MNHNS, CDR2 SASEGT. This CDR3 is 14 amino acids long. After removal of 3 bases from V and 2 bases from J, the junction contained 4 bases not matched to a gene. In DNA, the CDR3 is TGTGCCAGCAGTGATAGCCAGGGGGCCTACGAGCAGTACTTC. It specifies CASSDSQGAYEQYF.

This chain links TRBV15 with TRBJ2-3; 9 bases map to TRBD2. The CDR3 is 20 residues long. The junction had 17 bases not matched to a gene; V was cut back by 0 bases and J by 4 bases. Germline-derived CDR1 and CDR2 are LNHNV and YYDKDF (reference sequence). The CDR3 protein is CATSRDWSQASGEGSDTQYF. The CDR3 DNA reads as TGTGCCACCAGCAGAGATTGGTCTCAGGCTAGCGGGGAGGGGTCAGATACGCAGTATTTT.

The CDR3 here is CASSQNKGGTGADTQYF. The CDR3 region has the DNA TGTGCCAGCAGCCAAAACAAGGGGGGGACTGGCGCAGATACGCAGTATTTT. The rearrangement uses TRBV14 and TRBJ2-3; TRBD2 is a possible D gene (7 bases). With 2 bases removed from V and 4 bases from J, the gap between germline ends came to 19 bases. Germline CDR1 reads SGHDN; CDR2 reads FVKESK. This CDR3 region has 17 residues.

This clone was counted only a few times. The V and J genes are TRBV7-2 and TRBJ2-7; TRBD2 aligns across 9 bases. The CDR3 has 14 amino acids. V trimming: 3 bases; J trimming: 6 bases; junction bases outside the gene matches: 6. Germline loops: CDR1 SGHTA, CDR2 FQGNSA. The CDR3 nucleotides read TGTGCCAGCAGCTTGATAGCGGGGGCGGCCGAGCAGTACTTC. It is translated as CASSLIAGAAEQYF.

The chain joins TRBV7-9 to TRBJ1-6, with D possibly matching TRBD1 (5 bases). The V end was cut by 5 bases, the J end by 7 bases, with 12 bases between. This CDR3 region has 14 residues. Germline V CDR1 and CDR2: SEHNR, FQNEAQ (reference sequence). CDR3 sequence reads: CASSDRDLNSPLHF. The DNA of the CDR3 is TGTGCCAGCAGCGACCGGGACTTAAATTCACCCCTCCACTTT.

This chain uses TRBV7-8 with TRBJ1-5; 9 nucleotides line up with TRBD1. The J segment lost 6 bases and the V segment lost 1 base, leaving 4 bases of the junction unmatched. Germline V gives CDR1 SGHVS, CDR2 FQNEAQ. CDR3 length: 15 amino acids. CDR3 region: CASSLEQGASQPQHF. In nucleotides, the CDR3 is TGTGCCAGCAGCTTAGAACAGGGGGCATCTCAGCCCCAGCATTTT.

The chain employs TRBV5-6 and TRBJ2-6; D may be TRBD1 (5 bases). The germline V and J ends were trimmed by 4 bases and 0 bases, with 14 bases remaining between them. Germline V gene data show CDR1 as SGHDT and CDR2 as YYEEEE. This CDR3 contains 17 residues. This CDR3 reads CASSIRQLLSGANVLTF. CDR3 nucleotides: TGTGCCAGCAGCATCCGACAGCTTCTCTCTGGGGCCAACGTCCTGACTTTC.

The CDR3 loop is CASSHSLEGVGNTGELFF. As DNA, the CDR3 is TGCGCCAGCAGCCACTCCCTGGAAGGGGTCGGGAACACCGGGGAGCTGTTTTTT. The chain links TRBV4-3 to TRBJ2-2, with D possibly matching TRBD1 (5 bases). The CDR3 is made up of 18 amino acids. Looked up from germline, CDR1 is LGHNA and CDR2 is YSLEER. The V and J ends lost 3 bases and 1 base respectively, with 18 bases between them.

This chain joins TRBV30 and TRBJ1-5; possible D gene TRBD1, 6 bases. V was cut by 0 bases and J by 5 bases, with 14 bases left in between. Germline V lookup: CDR1 GTSNPN, CDR2 SVGIG (reference sequence). CDR3 length: 15 amino acids. Here the CDR3 DNA reads TGTGCCTGGAGTGTCCTTGGGGGGGCGGATCAGCCCCAGCATTTT. It encodes CAWSVLGGADQPQHF.

V and J are TRBV25-1 and TRBJ1-2; 7 bases match TRBD1. This CDR3 region has 16 residues. The germline V gene encodes CDR1 MGHDK and CDR2 SYGVNS. V lost 2 bases to trimming and J lost 4 bases; unmatched junction nucleotides: 10. The CDR3 spells CASSEPGGGVGYGYTF. Here the CDR3 DNA reads TGTGCCAGCAGTGAACCGGGAGGGGGCGTCGGCTATGGCTACACCTTC.

The V and J genes are TRBV6-5 and TRBJ1-1, with D tentatively TRBD1 (6 bases). The germline V gene has CDR1 MNHEY and CDR2 SVGAGI. The CDR3 is 14 amino acids. Trimming pared 2 bases from V and 8 bases from J, leaving 15 bases between. The CDR3 nucleotides are TGTGCCAGCAGTTACCAAAGGACAGAAACCGAAGCTTTCTTT. Protein sequence: CASSYQRTETEAFF.

DNA for the CDR3: TGTGCCAGTAGTAATTTAGTTGGACAGGGCCCTTACAATCAGCCCCAGCATTTT. This gives the protein CASSNLVGQGPYNQPQHF. V usage is TRBV19 and J usage is TRBJ1-5; 8 positions match TRBD1. The V and J ends lost 4 bases and 3 bases, in that order; junction bases with no gene match: 14. Germline CDR1 is LNHDA and CDR2 is SQIVND (reference sequence). This CDR3 region has 18 residues. The whole variable domain, remainder taken from reference TRBV19 and TRBJ1-5, is DGGITQSPKYLFRKEGQNVTLSCEQNLNHDAMYWYRQDPGQGLRLIYYSQIVNDFQKGDIAEGYSVSREKKESFPLTVTSAQKNPTAFYLCASSNLVGQGPYNQPQHFGDGTRLSIL.

The genes are TRBV7-2 and TRBJ1-2; D remains ambiguous. The CDR3 extends over 17 amino acids. Per germline, CDR1 SGHTA and CDR2 FQGNSA. The germline V and J ends were trimmed by 5 bases and 3 bases, with 22 bases remaining between them. The CDR3 DNA sequence: TGTGCCAGCAGCCCGAGTACGGCAGCCGAGAGGGACTATGGCTACACCTTC. This gives the protein CASSPSTAAERDYGYTF.

J is TRBJ1-6 and V is TRBV28, with D perhaps TRBD1 (6 bases). CDR1 MDHEN and CDR2 SYDVKM come from the germline V gene. The ends were cut back, 7 bases at V and 4 bases at J, with 17 bases in the middle. This CDR3 region has 16 residues. CDR3: CASTTGWTAYNSPLHF. CDR3 sequence (DNA): TGTGCCAGCACCACAGGGTGGACAGCTTATAATTCACCCCTCCACTTT. The variable domain in full, completed from reference TRBV28 and TRBJ1-6, reads DVKVTQSSRYLVKRTGEKVFLECVQDMDHENMFWYRQDPGLGLRLIYFSYDVKMKEKGDIPEGYSVSREKKERFSLILESASTNQTSMYLCASTTGWTAYNSPLHFGNGTRLTVT.

This chain links TRBV5-1 with TRBJ2-5; 8 positions match TRBD1. The germline V gene has CDR1 SGHRS and CDR2 YFSETQ. The V and J ends lost 4 bases and 5 bases, in that order; junction bases with no gene match: 7. This CDR3 is built from 14 residues. The CDR3 DNA reads as TGCGCCAGCAGCGGTGGACAGGGTCTGGAGACCCAGTACTTC. It yields the protein CASSGGQGLETQYF.

The V call is TRBV4-3, the J call TRBJ2-7; D is unclear. The V gene lost 0 bases and the J gene lost 9 bases, with 18 bases spanning the gap. CDR3 length equals 15 residues. Germline CDR1 LGHNA, CDR2 YSLEER. DNA for the CDR3: TGCGCCAGCAGCCAAGATCCCCTCCCCGCGGTAGGGCAGTACTTC. It encodes CASSQDPLPAVGQYF.

The gene calls are TRBV6-1 and TRBJ2-5; tentative D call: TRBD2 (5 bases). This CDR3 has 14 amino acids. Trimming took 2 bases from V and 5 from J, leaving 12 bases between them. Germline V gene sequence: CDR1 MNHNS, CDR2 SASEGT. The CDR3 region is CASSESGWEETQYF. The CDR3 DNA sequence: TGTGCCAGCAGTGAAAGCGGATGGGAGGAGACCCAGTACTTC.

V is TRBV19 and J is TRBJ1-1; a possible D gene is TRBD1 (5 bases). Germline V gene data show CDR1 as LNHDA and CDR2 as SQIVND (reference sequence). V lost 8 bases to trimming and J lost 3 bases, with 13 bases between them. The CDR3 length is 13 residues. The CDR3 spells CASSVDRDTEAFF. CDR3 bases: TGTGCCAGTTCCGTTGACAGAGACACTGAAGCTTTCTTT.

This rearrangement joins TRBV27 to TRBJ1-6, with 8 bases lining up with TRBD1. V dropped 3 bases and J dropped 10; count of bases not matched to a gene: 5. The CDR3 length is 14 residues. Per germline, CDR1 MNHEY and CDR2 SMNVEV (reference sequence). CDR3 nucleotides: TGTGCCAGCAGTTTCAACAGGGGGATCTCACCCCTCCACTTT. It yields the protein CASSFNRGISPLHF.

The chain carries TRBV10-3 and TRBJ1-2; 7 bases line up with TRBD1. The germline V gene encodes CDR1 ENHRY and CDR2 SYGVKD. V dropped 8 bases and J dropped 10; count of bases not matched to a gene: 4. The CDR3 has 10 amino acids. CDR3 loop: CAIGGTVYTF. In DNA form, the CDR3 reads TGTGCCATCGGGGGGACAGTCTACACCTTC.

This clone has just one count. The CDR3 region has the DNA TGCAGTGCTAGAGCGGGAAATACGCAGTATTTT. Encoded protein: CSARAGNTQYF. V usage is TRBV20-1 and J usage is TRBJ2-3, with D possibly matching TRBD2 (5 bases). The CDR3 consists of 11 residues. In germline, CDR1 is DFQATT, CDR2 SNEGSKA (reference sequence). V was shortened by 1 base and J by 7 bases, with 6 bases between the two germline ends.

V and J are TRBV11-2 and TRBJ1-2; 11 bases align to TRBD1. V was pared by 3 bases and J by 4 bases, with 4 bases of the junction left unmatched. The CDR3 covers 15 residues. Germline values: CDR1 SGHAT, CDR2 FQNNGV. The CDR3 sequence is CASSLGTGGGYGYTF. CDR3 nucleotides: TGTGCCAGCAGCTTGGGGACAGGGGGAGGCTATGGCTACACCTTC.

This chain joins TRBV28 and TRBJ2-7, with 11 bases matching TRBD1. Germline V gives CDR1 MDHEN, CDR2 SYDVKM. The CDR3 has 15 amino acids. Trimming took 5 bases from V and 3 from J; bases not matched to a gene: 6. The DNA for the CDR3 is TGTGCCAGCAGTGATGGACAGGGGGCAGTCTACGAGCAGTACTTC. This sequence encodes CASSDGQGAVYEQYF.

The V and J genes are TRBV5-1 and TRBJ2-3; TRBD2 might be the D (6 bases). Trimming removed 2 bases from V and 0 bases from J, with 16 bases in between. Germline-derived CDR1 and CDR2 are SGHRS and YFSETQ. The CDR3 length is 17 residues. This CDR3 is CASSLVGGETSTDTQYF. CDR3 coding DNA: TGCGCCAGCAGCTTAGTTGGCGGGGAGACTAGCACAGATACGCAGTATTTT. Complete variable domain (other parts from reference TRBV5-1 and TRBJ2-3): KAGVTQTPRYLIKTRGQQVTLSCSPISGHRSVSWYQQTPGQGLQFLFEYFSETQRNKGNFPGRFSGRQFSNSRSEMNVSTLELGDSALYLCASSLVGGETSTDTQYFGPGTRLTVL.

V usage is TRBV5-1 and J usage is TRBJ1-1; 8 bases map to TRBD1. Germline CDR1 and CDR2: SGHRS and YFSETQ. Trimming at V came to 0 bases and at J to 1 base, leaving 14 bases not matched to a gene. CDR3 length: 19 amino acids. CDR3 amino acids: CASSLVRGQAQIGNTEAFF. The CDR3 nucleotides are TGCGCCAGCAGCTTGGTACGGGGACAGGCTCAGATCGGGAACACTGAAGCTTTCTTT.